These T cell receptor beta chains were read from a single sample in a study of blood T cell repertoires in COVID-19. Sequencing used immunoSEQ multiplex PCR; TCRdb keeps in-frame clones, though not all of them. The table has about 300,000 clones, approximately 83% seen once. The specimen sequenced was peripheral blood. The receptors here all came from a human donor in a cohort sampled during active COVID-19. The CDR3 runs from the conserved cysteine through the conserved F or W. D genes are given only for firm matches. Clone size is stated in some rows and not others, as once, few, many or a class when expanded.

NA	TRBV7-8	TRBJ1-4	NA	TGTGCCAGCAGCCCAGAGAGGGTTACAACTAATGAAAAACTGTTTTTT	CASSPERVTTNEKLFF
TRBD2	TRBV5-1	TRBJ2-1	once	TGCGCCAGCAGCTTGGATACTAGCGGGAGTGGCGAGCAGTTCTTC	CASSLDTSGSGEQFF
NA	TRBV2	TRBJ2-3	NA	TGTGCCAGCAACAGGGGAGGCGTAGATACGCAGTATTTT	CASNRGGVDTQYF
TRBD2	TRBV3-1/TRBV3-2	TRBJ2-1	NA	TGTGCCAGCAGCCCGCTAGCGGGAACGAATGAGCAGTTCTTC	CASSPLAGTNEQFF
NA	TRBV30	TRBJ2-5	NA	TGTGCCTGGAGTGTGTCCCTACAAGAGACCCAGTACTTC	CAWSVSLQETQYF
NA	TRBV3-1/TRBV3-2	TRBJ1-2	NA	TGTGCCAGCAGCCAAGCAAGCGGGGAGGATAACTATGGCTACACCTTC	CASSQASGEDNYGYTF
TRBD1	TRBV19	TRBJ2-2	NA	TGTGCCAGTAGTCTACAGGGGGCGAACACCGGGGAGCTGTTTTTT	CASSLQGANTGELFF
NA	TRBV4-1	TRBJ1-4	NA	TGCGCCAGCAGCGGGCAGGGTAGGACAGCTAATGAAAAACTGTTTTTT	CASSGQGRTANEKLFF
NA	TRBV10-2	TRBJ2-7	NA	TGCGCCAGCAGTGAGTCGAACACAGCCTACGAGCAGTACTTC	CASSESNTAYEQYF
TRBD1	TRBV19	TRBJ1-1	once	TGTGCCAGTAGTACACCGGGACAGGGATTAACAGAAGCTTTCTTT	CASSTPGQGLTEAFF
NA	TRBV7-2	TRBJ2-7	NA	TGTGCCAGCAGCTTAGAAGGGAGTTCAGGCGAGCAGTACTTC	CASSLEGSSGEQYF
NA	TRBV15	TRBJ2-7	NA	TGTGCCACCAGCAGAGATAATGGGCGGGAATCGTACTTC	CATSRDNGRESYF
TRBD1	TRBV6-2/TRBV6-3	TRBJ1-5	NA	TGTGCCAGCAGTTTGACAGGGGGCGGGCAGCCCCAGCATTTT	CASSLTGGGQPQHF
TRBD2	TRBV18	TRBJ2-7	NA	TGTGCCAGCTCTCCGGGAACTAGCGGGGCCTACGAGCAGTACTTC	CASSPGTSGAYEQYF
NA	TRBV11-2	TRBJ1-2	NA	TGTGCCAGCCGACACGCGACGGTCGACTATGGCTACACCTTC	CASRHATVDYGYTF
NA	TRBV28	TRBJ1-5	NA	TGTGCCAGCAGTTTAAGCGTCCGAGTTGAGCCCCAGCATTTT	CASSLSVRVEPQHF